This is a list of T cell receptor beta chains from one sample in a study of shared clonotypes between healthy human individuals. The data were produced by immunoSEQ multiplex PCR, yet TCRdb's version contains in-frame clones alone and is incomplete. The repertoire holds 470,000 or so clones, with about 84% as singletons. The sample consisted of PBMCs. Receptors originate from a woman aged 40 to 49 in good health. Some clones in this sample may be carry-over from other donors' samples. CDR3s include the opening cysteine and the closing phenylalanine or tryptophan. D genes are given only for firm matches. For some rows the clone size is stated as once, few or many, or as a class when expanded; others skip it.

V	D	J	size	CDR3	DNA
TRBV5-1	-	TRBJ2-1	-	CASSGASSVNEQFF	TGCGCCAGCAGCGGGGCTAGCTCCGTCAATGAGCAGTTCTTC
TRBV2	TRBD2	TRBJ2-7	-	CASRKGLAGVVEQYF	TGTGCCAGCAGAAAAGGACTAGCGGGAGTCGTCGAGCAGTACTTC
TRBV4-2	-	TRBJ2-3	-	CASSQDSDTQYF	TGTGCCAGCAGCCAAGATTCAGATACGCAGTATTTT
TRBV6-1	-	TRBJ2-6	-	CASSELGFSGANVLTF	TGTGCCAGCAGTGAATTGGGCTTCTCCGGGGCCAACGTCCTGACTTTC
TRBV10-3	-	TRBJ1-1	-	CAISEWAVNTEAFF	TGTGCCATCAGTGAGTGGGCAGTGAACACTGAAGCTTTCTTT
TRBV5-1	-	TRBJ2-3	-	CASSLSQLTDTQYF	TGCGCCAGCAGCTTGAGCCAGCTCACAGATACGCAGTATTTT
TRBV7-2	-	TRBJ2-7	-	CASSFNGGETYEQYF	TGTGCCAGCAGCTTTAATGGCGGGGAGACCTACGAGCAGTACTTC
TRBV28	-	TRBJ2-7	-	CASSNLATQLSYEQYF	TGTGCCAGCAGCAACCTAGCAACCCAACTCTCCTACGAGCAGTACTTC
TRBV4-3	TRBD2	TRBJ2-7	-	CASSLGGGRDEQYF	TGCGCCAGCAGCCTGGGGGGCGGGAGGGACGAGCAGTACTTC
TRBV7-9	-	TRBJ2-3	-	CASSLLAGTDTQYF	TGTGCCAGCAGCTTACTAGCCGGTACAGATACGCAGTATTTT
TRBV27	TRBD1	TRBJ2-7	-	CASRKTGSYEQYF	TGTGCCAGCAGAAAGACAGGGAGCTACGAGCAGTACTTC
TRBV6-5	-	TRBJ2-2	-	CASSSPGLSGELFF	TGTGCCAGCAGTTCCCCGGGTTTATCCGGGGAGCTGTTTTTT
TRBV7-8	-	TRBJ1-5	-	CASSKDRFQPQHF	TGTGCCAGCAGCAAAGACCGGTTTCAGCCCCAGCATTTT
TRBV7-2	-	TRBJ2-2	few	CASSLEGGGELFF	TGTGCCAGCAGCTTAGAGGGAGGCGGGGAGCTGTTTTTT
TRBV6-6	TRBD2	TRBJ2-1	-	CASSYRGGRDEQFF	TGTGCCAGCAGTTACCGGGGCGGGAGGGATGAGCAGTTCTTC
TRBV5-1	-	TRBJ2-2	-	CASSLESGELFF	TGCGCCAGCAGCTTGGAGAGCGGGGAGCTGTTTTTT
TRBV11-3	TRBD2	TRBJ2-1	-	CASSLGTSGPNEQFF	TGTGCCAGCAGCTTAGGGACTAGCGGGCCCAATGAGCAGTTCTTC
TRBV7-9	-	TRBJ1-1	-	CASSPEVGTEAFF	TGTGCCAGCAGCCCCGAGGTGGGTACTGAAGCTTTCTTT
TRBV6-5	TRBD1	TRBJ2-7	-	CASSYSWDSYEQYF	TGTGCCAGCAGTTACTCGTGGGACAGCTACGAGCAGTACTTC
TRBV5-1	-	TRBJ2-5	-	CASSPGQRQETQYF	TGCGCCAGCAGCCCTGGACAGCGCCAAGAGACCCAGTACTTC
TRBV19	-	TRBJ1-2	-	CASSIGVAHYYGYTF	TGTGCCAGTAGTATAGGAGTGGCTCACTACTATGGCTACACCTTC
TRBV7-7	TRBD1	TRBJ2-1	-	CASSSGTGRYNEQFF	TGTGCCAGCAGCTCTGGGACAGGGAGATACAATGAGCAGTTCTTC
TRBV18	TRBD1	TRBJ1-3	-	CASSPDRAGNTIYF	TGTGCCAGCTCACCCGACAGGGCTGGAAACACCATATATTTT
TRBV27	-	TRBJ2-6	few	CASSQDRFRGNSGANVLTF	TGTGCCAGCAGTCAAGACAGGTTTCGGGGGAACTCTGGGGCCAACGTCCTGACTTTC
TRBV18	TRBD1	TRBJ2-7	-	CASSLTQGTYEQYF	TGTGCCAGCTCACTCACACAGGGGACCTACGAGCAGTACTTC
TRBV7-2	-	TRBJ2-4	-	CASSLSGGIQYF	TGTGCCAGCAGCTTATCCGGAGGAATTCAGTACTTC
TRBV7-8	TRBD1	TRBJ1-2	once	CASSSGTGDYGYTF	TGTGCCAGCAGCTCTGGGACAGGAGACTATGGCTACACCTTC
TRBV5-1	-	TRBJ2-3	-	CASSAGGQRTDTQYF	TGCGCCAGCAGCGCCGGCGGACAGCGCACAGATACGCAGTATTTT
TRBV11-3	-	TRBJ1-1	-	CASSLGGGVGTEAFF	TGTGCCAGCAGCTTAGGTGGCGGAGTGGGCACTGAAGCTTTCTTT
TRBV11-2	-	TRBJ2-1	-	CASSPRDSYNEQFF	TGTGCCAGCAGCCCCCGTGATTCCTACAATGAGCAGTTCTTC
TRBV27	TRBD2	TRBJ2-3	many	CASSLAGDHTDTQYF	TGTGCCAGCAGTCTAGCGGGAGACCACACAGATACGCAGTATTTT
TRBV6-1	TRBD1	TRBJ1-4	-	CASSSTGSSREKLFF	TGTGCCAGCAGTTCGACAGGGTCTTCCCGAGAAAAACTGTTTTTT
TRBV6-5	TRBD1	TRBJ2-7	-	CASSWTGVDEQYF	TGTGCCAGCTCCTGGACAGGGGTCGACGAGCAGTACTTC
TRBV25-1	-	TRBJ2-7	few	CASSAAGAPYEQYF	TGTGCCAGCAGTGCCGCAGGGGCACCCTACGAGCAGTACTTC